Listed below are T cell receptor beta chains from one sample, sequenced in a study of beta chain features in type 1 diabetes. TCRdb's table, derived via immunoSEQ multiplex PCR, lists solely in-frame clones and lacks some. The sample consists of roughly 340,000 clones, 10% to 15% of them appearing once. Sequencing input: naive CD4+ T cells from blood. The receptors originated from a woman aged 18-29 years with type 1 diabetes. Each CDR3 is given with its conserved first and last residue. The order of the fields is D gene, J gene, V gene, clone size, CDR3 DNA, CDR3 protein. The D gene is left open where the match is weak. Rows give clone size only sometimes, using once, few, many, or a class for an expanded clone.

d_call: TRBD2
j_call: TRBJ2-7
v_call: TRBV28
clone_size: few
cdr3_nt: TGTGCCAGCAGTCGTTTCACTAGCGGAAGCTCCTACGAGCAGTACTTC
cdr3_aa: CASSRFTSGSSYEQYF

d_call: TRBD1
j_call: TRBJ2-4
v_call: TRBV18
clone_size: few
cdr3_nt: TGTGCCAGCTCACCACGGACAGGGGAGGACATTCAGTACTTC
cdr3_aa: CASSPRTGEDIQYF

d_call: .
j_call: TRBJ1-6
v_call: TRBV27
clone_size: .
cdr3_nt: TGTGCCAGCAGCCGTCTGGGCGTGAGCTCCTATAATTCACCCCTCCACTTT
cdr3_aa: CASSRLGVSSYNSPLHF

d_call: TRBD1
j_call: TRBJ1-1
v_call: TRBV5-1
clone_size: .
cdr3_nt: TGCGCCAGCAGCCCGATAGGACAGGGGATGAACACTGAAGCTTTCTTT
cdr3_aa: CASSPIGQGMNTEAFF

d_call: .
j_call: TRBJ2-1
v_call: TRBV7-3
clone_size: .
cdr3_nt: TGTGCCAGCAGCCCGGGGGGCGGGTTCTACAATGAGCAGTTCTTC
cdr3_aa: CASSPGGGFYNEQFF

d_call: .
j_call: TRBJ1-1
v_call: TRBV6-6
clone_size: .
cdr3_nt: TGTGCCAGCAGTTACCCAGGACTTCAAGGGGAAGCTTTCTTT
cdr3_aa: CASSYPGLQGEAFF

d_call: .
j_call: TRBJ2-5
v_call: TRBV6-6
clone_size: few
cdr3_nt: TGTGCCAGCGGAGACGGCATTTCAAGAGTAGCCCAGTACTTC
cdr3_aa: CASGDGISRVAQYF

d_call: TRBD2
j_call: TRBJ2-1
v_call: TRBV7-9
clone_size: few
cdr3_nt: TGTGCCAGCAGCTCCCGAGGGACTAGGGTTGGCCATGAGCAGTTCTTC
cdr3_aa: CASSSRGTRVGHEQFF

d_call: TRBD1
j_call: TRBJ1-2
v_call: TRBV7-2
clone_size: .
cdr3_nt: TGTGCCAGCAGCTTGACAGGGGACCCTGGCTACACCTTC
cdr3_aa: CASSLTGDPGYTF

d_call: .
j_call: TRBJ1-2
v_call: TRBV18
clone_size: .
cdr3_nt: TGTGCCAGCTCACCGAGCCGCGCGACCGGGGTCTATGGCTACACCTTC
cdr3_aa: CASSPSRATGVYGYTF

d_call: TRBD2
j_call: TRBJ2-3
v_call: TRBV15
clone_size: .
cdr3_nt: TGTGCCACCAGCAGAGACCTGGGGCGGGAGAGTACGGGTACGCAGTATTTT
cdr3_aa: CATSRDLGRESTGTQYF

d_call: TRBD2
j_call: TRBJ2-3
v_call: TRBV9
clone_size: few
cdr3_nt: TGTGCCAGCAGCGTAGGCCCCGGACTAGCGGGAGATACAGATACGCAGTATTTT
cdr3_aa: CASSVGPGLAGDTDTQYF

d_call: TRBD2
j_call: TRBJ2-7
v_call: TRBV29-1
clone_size: few
cdr3_nt: TGCAGCGTGGAGCGGGAGCTGAACGAGCAGTACTTC
cdr3_aa: CSVERELNEQYF

d_call: .
j_call: TRBJ2-5
v_call: TRBV7-2
clone_size: .
cdr3_nt: TGTGCCAGCAGCCGCACAAAAGAGACCCAGTACTTC
cdr3_aa: CASSRTKETQYF

d_call: TRBD2
j_call: TRBJ2-7
v_call: TRBV30
clone_size: few
cdr3_nt: TGTGCCTGGAACGATAAGCGGGAGGGCCAGGGCTCCGAGCAGTACTTC
cdr3_aa: CAWNDKREGQGSEQYF

d_call: TRBD2
j_call: TRBJ2-7
v_call: TRBV9
clone_size: .
cdr3_nt: TGTGCCAGCAGCCCTCGAGCGGGGAGCTCCTACGAGCAGTACTTC
cdr3_aa: CASSPRAGSSYEQYF

d_call: .
j_call: TRBJ2-1
v_call: TRBV14
clone_size: .
cdr3_nt: TGTGCCAGCAGCCACGTGGAAGGGCAGTGGGGAGCTCCCTACAATGAGCAGTTCTTC
cdr3_aa: CASSHVEGQWGAPYNEQFF

d_call: TRBD1
j_call: TRBJ2-1
v_call: TRBV18
clone_size: .
cdr3_nt: TGTGCCAGCTCACCACCGGTCACAGGGGCATACAATGAGCAGTTCTTC
cdr3_aa: CASSPPVTGAYNEQFF

d_call: .
j_call: TRBJ1-2
v_call: TRBV9
clone_size: few
cdr3_nt: TGTGCCAGCAGCCTTCGACTAGCGGGAGTGGGTGGCTACACCTTC
cdr3_aa: CASSLRLAGVGGYTF

d_call: TRBD2
j_call: TRBJ2-7
v_call: TRBV28
clone_size: .
cdr3_nt: TGTGCCAGCAGTTTATTCGGACGTGGGACTAGCGGGAGGGGAAAGGACCCCGAGCAGTACTTC
cdr3_aa: CASSLFGRGTSGRGKDPEQYF

d_call: .
j_call: TRBJ2-1
v_call: TRBV9
clone_size: .
cdr3_nt: TGTGCCAGCAGCGGGGGACATTCCCAGTCCAATGAGCAGTTCTTC
cdr3_aa: CASSGGHSQSNEQFF

d_call: TRBD1
j_call: TRBJ1-1
v_call: TRBV29-1
clone_size: few
cdr3_nt: TGCAGCGTTGGAAGGACAGGGTCGGTGAACACTGAAGCTTTCTTT
cdr3_aa: CSVGRTGSVNTEAFF

d_call: TRBD1
j_call: TRBJ1-1
v_call: TRBV7-9
clone_size: .
cdr3_nt: TGTGCCAGCAGTGCCGGGACAGAGACTGAAGCTTTCTTT
cdr3_aa: CASSAGTETEAFF

d_call: .
j_call: TRBJ1-1
v_call: TRBV11-1
clone_size: .
cdr3_nt: TGTGCCAGCAGCTTAGCGAGGGGGACTGAAGCTTTCTTT
cdr3_aa: CASSLARGTEAFF

d_call: TRBD1
j_call: TRBJ2-2
v_call: TRBV2
clone_size: few
cdr3_nt: TGTGCCAGCAGGGGGACAGCAACGAACACCGGGGAGCTGTTTTTT
cdr3_aa: CASRGTATNTGELFF

d_call: TRBD1
j_call: TRBJ2-7
v_call: TRBV7-2
clone_size: .
cdr3_nt: TGTGCCAGCACCACAGAGGGGTACAGGGGGCGGATCGAGCAGTACTTC
cdr3_aa: CASTTEGYRGRIEQYF

d_call: .
j_call: TRBJ1-6
v_call: TRBV14
clone_size: few
cdr3_nt: TGTGCCAGCAGCTCTAGGGGATACTATAATTCACCCCTCCACTTT
cdr3_aa: CASSSRGYYNSPLHF

d_call: TRBD2
j_call: TRBJ2-5
v_call: TRBV5-4
clone_size: .
cdr3_nt: TGTGCCAGCAGCTTGGGGGTAGCGGGACAAGAGACCCAGTACTTC
cdr3_aa: CASSLGVAGQETQYF

d_call: TRBD2
j_call: TRBJ2-3
v_call: TRBV7-9
clone_size: .
cdr3_nt: TGTGCCAGCAGCTTACAGGGACTACCCAGCACAGATACGCAGTATTTT
cdr3_aa: CASSLQGLPSTDTQYF